The 7 T cell receptor beta chains presented below share a single source sample, sequenced in a study of regulatory T cells in long-lasting Graves disease. To make TCR beta libraries, researchers used iRepertoire HTBI primers and Arm-PCR of CDR3 regions. Using its own MiXCR run on the multiplex PCR reads, TCRdb lists one record per CDR3 protein. The sample holds some 560,000 distinct CDR3 sequences, 15% to 20% seen once. Time point meaning: newly diagnosed GD, antithyroid drugs for less than 3 months. TCR sequences were obtained from RNA taken from PBMCs. This sample was also put to use in a study of T cells in Graves' hyperthyroidism and ophthalmopathy.

The specimen comprised peripheral blood mononuclear cells (PBMCs), sampled at new diagnosis, from a patient treated with antithyroid drugs. The source is a woman in her forties or fifties with Graves disease.

This clonotype was observed at least ten times. V is TRBV4-1 and J is TRBJ1-4; no definite D call. Trimming took 0 bases from V and 3 from J, leaving 17 bases between them. This CDR3 contains 18 residues. Germline V CDR1 and CDR2: MGHRA, YSYEKL. The CDR3 DNA sequence: TGCGCCAGCAGCCAAGACCCTCCTACCGGGGTACCTAATGAAAAACTGTTTTTT. Residues: CASSQDPPTGVPNEKLFF.

This clonotype was seen repeatedly, ten times or more. The chain carries TRBV12-3 or TRBV12-4 and TRBJ1-5; D is perhaps TRBD1 (5 bases). The CDR3 is 15 amino acids. The V end lost 5 bases, the J end lost 1 base, and 12 bases lay between the germline ends. The CDR3 DNA reads as TGTGCCAGCAGTGGGGGACCGGACAGCAATCAGCCCCAGCATTTT. Encoded protein: CASSGGPDSNQPQHF.

DNA for the CDR3: TGTGCCAGCAGTTTTACCCGGGCCTCCTACGAGCAGTACTTC. It specifies CASSFTRASYEQYF. The chain links TRBV12-3 or TRBV12-4 to TRBJ2-7; no clear D gene. The CDR3 has 14 amino acids. Trimming took 3 bases from V and 0 from J, leaving 9 bases between them.

In this sample, this clonotype turned up a few times. This chain uses TRBV5-1 with TRBJ1-4; D gene uncertain. The CDR3 loop spans 15 amino acids. Germline assignment: CDR1 SGHRS and CDR2 YFSETQ. Trimming pared 0 bases from V and 8 bases from J, leaving 14 bases between. This chain's CDR3 is CASSLGSPLGEKLFF. CDR3 nucleotide sequence: TGCGCCAGCAGCTTGGGATCTCCCCTGGGAGAAAAACTGTTTTTT.

At least ten counts were recorded for this clonotype. The chain links TRBV27 to TRBJ2-1, with TRBD2 matching over 12 bases. Germline V gene lookup returns CDR1 MNHEY and CDR2 SMNVEV (reference sequence). The trim removed 6 bases at V and 1 base at J, leaving 7 bases unmatched. This CDR3 contains 17 residues. CDR3 in DNA: TGTGCCAGCAGCATGACTAGCGGGGGAACGTCCTACAATGAGCAGTTCTTC. As protein: CASSMTSGGTSYNEQFF.

This clonotype was counted a few times. The CDR3 loop reads CASSPWGGGSYNEQFF. The DNA for the CDR3 is TGCGCCAGCAGCCCTTGGGGGGGGGGGTCCTACAATGAGCAGTTCTTC. J is TRBJ2-1 and V is TRBV5-1, with 7 bases identical to TRBD2. The ends lost 4 bases at V and 1 base at J; junction bases unmatched: 8. Germline lookup yields CDR1 SGHRS and CDR2 YFSETQ. CDR3 size: 16 residues.

The rearrangement links TRBV9 to TRBJ1-5; the D gene is possibly TRBD1 (5 bases). Per germline, CDR1 SGDLS and CDR2 YYNGEE. The V end was cut by 0 bases, the J end by 6 bases, with 10 bases between. The CDR3 consists of 14 residues. CDR3 sequence reads: CASSVGEGSQPQHF. The CDR3 coding sequence is TGTGCCAGCAGCGTAGGTGAGGGGAGTCAGCCCCAGCATTTT.